This passage covers 15 T cell receptor beta chains from one sample sequenced in a study of OX40 agonist ivuxolimab in advanced cancers. The protocol was immunoSEQ multiplex PCR, while the TCRdb copy is restricted to in-frame clones and leaves out a portion. The top ten hold 0.7% of the sample, which has around 67,000 clones, around 83% seen once. The starting material was CD4+ or CD8+ T cells sorted from blood, obtained in a trial of the OX40 agonist ivuxolimab. The receptors derive from an adult with an advanced solid tumor such as melanoma, head and neck, liver or kidney cancer.

The rearrangement joins TRBV28 to TRBJ1-1; tentatively, D is TRBD1 (6 bases). The V end was cut by 5 bases, the J end by 1 base, with 14 bases between. The CDR3 spans 15 residues. Germline V gene sequence: CDR1 MDHEN, CDR2 SYDVKM. The chain's CDR3 is CASSPLGTKNTEAFF. As DNA, the CDR3 is TGTGCCAGCAGTCCCCTGGGGACAAAGAACACTGAAGCTTTCTTT.

The chain employs TRBV30 and TRBJ2-7, with TRBD2 matching over 13 bases. The V gene's germline CDR1 is GTSNPN and CDR2 SVGIG (reference sequence). The CDR3 sequence is 14 residues long. The V gene end was trimmed by 7 bases and the J gene end by 2 bases; junction bases not matched to a gene: 5. The CDR3 DNA is TGTGCCTCTCCCGGGACTAGCGGGACCTACGAGCAGTACTTC. It specifies CASPGTSGTYEQYF.

This clone was counted once. The chain carries TRBV5-1 and TRBJ1-1, with D unresolved. The CDR3 loop spans 14 amino acids. Trimming shortened V by 2 bases and J by 0 bases, and 8 bases separated the two germline ends. Germline V gene data show CDR1 as SGHRS and CDR2 as YFSETQ. The CDR3 DNA is TGCGCCAGCAGCTTTGACGTAATGAACACTGAAGCTTTCTTT. Encoded protein: CASSFDVMNTEAFF.

This clone was picked up one time. The chain links TRBV15 to TRBJ2-5; 7 bases agree with TRBD2. V shed 8 bases and J 4 bases; nucleotides not matched to a gene: 4. The germline V gene encodes CDR1 LNHNV and CDR2 YYDKDF (reference sequence). The CDR3 has 12 amino acids. In DNA, the CDR3 is TGTGCCACCGTGGGGGGGAGAGAGACCCAGTACTTC. Translation: CATVGGRETQYF.

On this clone itself: The same CDR3 can be traced to other DNA sequences in this sample. V and J are TRBV30 and TRBJ2-7; TRBD1 is a possible D gene (6 bases). Germline values: CDR1 GTSNPN, CDR2 SVGIG (reference sequence). The V and J ends lost 0 bases and 3 bases respectively, with 6 bases between them. The CDR3 is made up of 12 amino acids. The CDR3 region has the DNA TGTGCCTGGAGTGTAGGGGGCTACGAGCAGTACTTC. Protein sequence: CAWSVGGYEQYF. The full variable domain, with the rest looked up from reference TRBV30 and TRBJ2-7, is SQTIHQWPATLVQPVGSPLSLECTVEGTSNPNLYWYRQAAGRGLQLLFYSVGIGQISSEVPQNLSASRPQDRQFILSSKKLLLSDSGFYLCAWSVGGYEQYFGPGTRLTVT.

V is TRBV5-1 and J is TRBJ1-1, with D possibly TRBD1 on 5 matching bases. The CDR3 runs to 14 residues. Germline CDR1 SGHRS, CDR2 YFSETQ. Trimming took 2 bases from V and 4 from J, leaving 12 bases between them. The CDR3 DNA follows: TGCGCCAGCAGCTTAGGGGAGGTAGGCACTGAAGCTTTCTTT. Encoded protein: CASSLGEVGTEAFF.

A few counts support this clone. This sequence joins TRBV6-1 and TRBJ2-3; weak D call: TRBD1 (5 bases). The CDR3 loop spans 14 amino acids. Germline V gene sequence: CDR1 MNHNS, CDR2 SASEGT. V gave up 6 bases and J gave up 2 bases, with 12 bases separating them. The CDR3 DNA reads TGTGCCAGCAGGCGGCAGGGCAACACAGATACGCAGTATTTT. Translation gives CASRRQGNTDTQYF.

This clone was seen just once. The chain carries TRBV19 and TRBJ1-5; D is unclear. Per germline, CDR1 LNHDA and CDR2 SQIVND (reference sequence). The CDR3 runs to 14 residues. Trimming took off 6 bases at V and 0 bases at J, with 9 bases between the two ends. CDR3 bases: TGTGCCAGTAGGCGCCCAAATAGCAATCAGCCCCAGCATTTT. Encoded protein: CASRRPNSNQPQHF.

This clone was picked up a small number of times. J is TRBJ2-1 and V is TRBV21-1. TRBV21-1 has pseudogene status. The CDR3 length is 13 residues. The CDR3 DNA follows: TGTGCCAGCAGCAAAGTCTACATAAATGAGCAGTTCTTC. Its protein product is CASSKVYINEQFF.

The chain is built from TRBV6-1 and TRBJ2-7; D unclear. Per germline, CDR1 MNHNS and CDR2 SASEGT. The CDR3 extends over 12 amino acids. Trimming took off 4 bases at V and 4 bases at J, with 8 bases between the two ends. CDR3: CASSVANYEQYF. The CDR3 bases are TGTGCCAGCAGTGTAGCAAATTACGAGCAGTACTTC.

This clone turned up a few times. The chain links TRBV5-1 to TRBJ1-2; unclear D gene. This CDR3 has 13 amino acids. Trimming removed 4 bases at V and 2 bases at J, with 9 bases between. CDR1 is SGHRS, CDR2 YFSETQ, per germline. CDR3 in amino acids: CASSPWGNYGYTF. CDR3 DNA: TGCGCCAGCAGCCCTTGGGGAAACTATGGCTACACCTTC.

The DNA of the CDR3 is TGTGCCAGCAGCCGCCAAGCGGGGGGAACAGATACGCAGTATTTT. It yields the protein CASSRQAGGTDTQYF. The J gene is TRBJ2-3, the V gene TRBV5-5, with 9 bases identical to TRBD2. The CDR3 loop spans 15 amino acids. Per germline, CDR1 SGHKS and CDR2 YYEKEE (reference sequence). J was trimmed by 3 bases and V by 4 bases; bases with no gene match: 6.

The chain links TRBV5-5 to TRBJ2-3; no clear D. Trimming removed 0 bases at V and 4 bases at J, with 12 bases between. Germline CDR1 is SGHKS and CDR2 is YYEKEE (reference sequence). The CDR3 runs to 15 residues. The CDR3 sequence is CASSLGLVGSDTQYF. CDR3 nucleotide sequence: TGTGCCAGCAGCTTGGGCCTAGTGGGATCAGATACGCAGTATTTT.

The J gene is TRBJ2-3, the V gene TRBV19; TRBD2 matches at 7 bases. Germline V gene data show CDR1 as LNHDA and CDR2 as SQIVND (reference sequence). V shed 8 bases, J shed 4 bases, and the junction held 12 bases outside the gene matches. The CDR3 contains 15 residues. The CDR3, as DNA: TGTGCCAGTGCCCCCGGCGGGAGTCTGTCAGATACGCAGTATTTT. Translated: CASAPGGSLSDTQYF.

The chain couples TRBV5-6 to TRBJ1-6; no clear D gene. The V and J ends lost 2 bases and 11 bases respectively, with 14 bases between them. CDR3 size: 14 residues. Germline assignment: CDR1 SGHDT and CDR2 YYEEEE. CDR3 protein: CASSFRQVQAPLHF. As DNA, the CDR3 is TGTGCCAGCAGCTTCCGGCAGGTCCAGGCACCCCTCCACTTT. Looking up the rest from reference TRBV5-6 and TRBJ1-6 gives the full variable domain: DAGVTQSPTHLIKTRGQQVTLRCSPKSGHDTVSWYQQALGQGPQFIFQYYEEEERQRGNFPDRFSGHQFPNYSSELNVNALLLGDSALYLCASSFRQVQAPLHFGNGTRLTVT.